This T cell receptor (beta chain) is from a study of blood T cells in healthy people across ages. Findings and caveats of the study: Shifts in expanded clonotypes may have been confounded by donor CMV status, which was unknown. Percentage of naive T cells showed a strong correlation with TCR beta diversity.

Every donor contributed about 10 milliliters of peripheral blood by blood draw. This clonotype has ten or more counts. What it binds is unknown. CDR1 and CDR2 from the germline V gene are SGHTA and FQGNSA. The CDR3 consists of 14 residues. V lost 7 bases to trimming and J lost 4 bases; unmatched junction nucleotides: 9. Combining a sample-barcoded 5' primer with a J-beta primer mix, a second PCR ran for roughly 7 to 11 cycles. The authors tagged each cDNA molecule using a template-switch adaptor with 12 random nucleotides. MiXCR was run by TCRdb on the 5' RACE reads, yielding one entry per CDR3 protein. The sample contains 550,000 to 800,000 distinct CDR3 sequences, about 34% of which appear only once.

The receptor comes from a woman of 80 years or more in good health. The specimen was blood. The V gene is TRBV7-2, the J gene TRBJ1-1, with 7 bases fitting TRBD1. CDR3 sequence reads: CASKTTGPVTEAFF. The CDR3 nucleotides read TGTGCCAGCAAAACGACAGGGCCCGTCACTGAAGCTTTCTTT.